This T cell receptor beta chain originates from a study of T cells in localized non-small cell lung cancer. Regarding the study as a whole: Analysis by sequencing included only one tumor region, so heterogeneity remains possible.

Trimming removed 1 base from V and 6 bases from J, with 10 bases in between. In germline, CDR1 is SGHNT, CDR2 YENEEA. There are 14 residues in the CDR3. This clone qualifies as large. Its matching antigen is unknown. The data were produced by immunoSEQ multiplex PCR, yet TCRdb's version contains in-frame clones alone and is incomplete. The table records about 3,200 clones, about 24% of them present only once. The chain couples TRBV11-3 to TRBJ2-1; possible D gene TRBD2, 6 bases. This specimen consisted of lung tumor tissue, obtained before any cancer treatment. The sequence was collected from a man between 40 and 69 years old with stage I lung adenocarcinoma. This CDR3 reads CASSLGEDLNEQFF. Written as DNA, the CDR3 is TGTGCCAGCAGCTTAGGGGAGGACCTCAATGAGCAGTTCTTC.